The 17 T cell receptor beta chains below were found in one sample sequenced in a study of blood T cell repertoires in COVID-19. This table comes from immunoSEQ multiplex PCR, and its TCRdb copy is limited to in-frame clones, with some not included. In the table there are some 200,000 clones, about nine tenths of which are singletons. Input material: peripheral blood. The receptors derive from a woman aged 65 to 85 with acute or convalescent COVID-19.

The V and J genes are TRBV19 and TRBJ1-6, with TRBD1 matching over 8 bases. The CDR3 is made up of 19 amino acids. Losses at the gene ends were 0 bases for V and 0 bases for J; bases not matched to a gene: 7. The germline CDR1 and CDR2 sequences are LNHDA and SQIVND (reference sequence). The DNA of the CDR3 is TGTGCCAGTAGTATAGAGTCTCGACAGGGGTTCTCCTATAATTCACCCCTCCACTTT. It yields the protein CASSIESRQGFSYNSPLHF.

As regards this clone: The sample carries other DNA sequences with the same CDR3. The rearrangement links TRBV19 to TRBJ1-5; 7 positions agree with TRBD1. V lost 2 bases and J lost 1; bases outside the gene matches: 5. The CDR3 has 16 amino acids. The germline V gene encodes CDR1 LNHDA and CDR2 SQIVND (reference sequence). The CDR3, as DNA: TGTGCCAGTAGTATATACAGGGGAAGGAGCAATCAGCCCCAGCATTTT. Translated: CASSIYRGRSNQPQHF.

J is TRBJ2-1 and V is TRBV5-4; 11 nucleotides match TRBD1. The CDR3 contains 16 residues. With V trimmed by 0 bases and J by 4 bases, 3 bases remained unmatched. Germline values: CDR1 SGHNT, CDR2 YYREEE (reference sequence). This CDR3 reads CASSLAGQGGYNEQFF. CDR3 coding DNA: TGTGCCAGCAGCTTGGCGGGACAGGGGGGGTACAATGAGCAGTTCTTC.

J is TRBJ1-2 and V is TRBV2; D gene uncertain. The CDR3 has 12 residues. Trimming stripped 8 bases from V and 2 bases from J, with 9 bases between. CDR1 is SNHLY, CDR2 FYNNEI, per germline. The CDR3 sequence is CASPVLNYGYTF. CDR3 in DNA: TGTGCCAGCCCAGTTTTAAACTATGGCTACACCTTC. Variable domain in full (rest from reference TRBV2 and TRBJ1-2): EPEVTQTPSHQVTQMGQEVILRCVPISNHLYFYWYRQILGQKVEFLVSFYNNEISEKSEIFDDQFSVERPDGSNFTLKIRSTKLEDSAMYFCASPVLNYGYTFGSGTRLTVV.

The rearrangement uses TRBV5-1 and TRBJ1-6; 7 nucleotides align to TRBD1. The CDR3 is 14 residues long. Trimming at V came to 3 bases and at J to 10 bases, leaving 7 bases not matched to a gene. Looked up from germline, CDR1 is SGHRS and CDR2 is YFSETQ. This chain's CDR3 is CASSSTGRGSPLHF. The CDR3, as DNA: TGCGCCAGCAGCTCGACAGGGCGAGGATCACCCCTCCACTTT.

The chain carries TRBV5-1 and TRBJ2-1; 11 bases map to TRBD2. The CDR3 contains 16 residues. V gave up 0 bases and J gave up 9 bases; unmatched junction bases: 8. Per germline, CDR1 SGHRS and CDR2 YFSETQ. In DNA form, the CDR3 reads TGCGCCAGCAGCTTGGTAGTAGCGGGGGGGTCGGCTGAGCAGTTCTTC. Amino acid sequence: CASSLVVAGGSAEQFF.

The V and J genes are TRBV2 and TRBJ2-2, with 8 positions matching TRBD2. This CDR3 is 14 amino acids long. V lost 8 bases and J lost 6; bases outside the gene matches: 8. Germline CDR1 SNHLY, CDR2 FYNNEI. CDR3 sequence: CASARTSWSGELFF. The CDR3 region has the DNA TGTGCCAGCGCTCGGACTAGCTGGTCCGGGGAGCTGTTTTTT.

This rearrangement joins TRBV7-2 to TRBJ1-4, with a tentative D call TRBD1 (5 bases). Trimming removed 5 bases from V and 7 bases from J, with 17 bases in between. The CDR3 totals 15 residues. Germline V CDR1 and CDR2: SGHTA, FQGNSA. CDR3 DNA: TGTGCCAGCAGCCTCTCAGGGAAACCGGGTGAAAAACTGTTTTTT. Translating gives CASSLSGKPGEKLFF.

This clone occurred a few times. The chain combines TRBV28 with TRBJ2-3; perhaps TRBD2 as D (5 bases). The CDR3 is made up of 15 amino acids. Deletions cut 5 bases from V and 3 bases from J, with 15 bases between. Germline lookup yields CDR1 MDHEN and CDR2 SYDVKM. This chain's CDR3 is CASSAYGVGTDTQYF. The CDR3 coding sequence is TGTGCCAGCAGTGCGTACGGGGTCGGGACAGATACGCAGTATTTT.

The V gene is TRBV5-1, the J gene TRBJ2-7; 12 bases agree with TRBD2. Unmatched junction bases numbered 15, after V lost 3 bases and J lost 5 bases. The CDR3 contains 18 residues. The germline gives CDR1 SGHRS, CDR2 YFSETQ. CDR3 amino acids: CASSSRLAGALGSDEQYF. The CDR3 DNA reads TGCGCCAGCAGCTCGAGACTAGCGGGAGCACTCGGGTCAGACGAGCAGTACTTC.

This clone was picked up one time. The chain links TRBV28 to TRBJ2-3, with 8 bases fitting TRBD1. CDR1 is MDHEN and CDR2 is SYDVKM in the germline V gene. V was clipped by 6 bases and J by 2 bases; unmatched bases: 7. The CDR3 loop spans 15 amino acids. This chain's CDR3 is CASRTDRGYTDTQYF. For the CDR3, the DNA is TGTGCCAGCAGGACCGACAGGGGTTACACAGATACGCAGTATTTT.

The chain has TRBV4-2 and TRBJ2-7; D unclear. The CDR3 extends over 13 amino acids. Germline V lookup: CDR1 LGHNA, CDR2 YNFKEQ. Trimming pared 4 bases from V and 2 bases from J, leaving 9 bases between. CDR3 protein: CASSLSSAYEQYF. The CDR3 bases are TGTGCCAGCAGCCTGAGTAGTGCCTACGAGCAGTACTTC.

The genes are TRBV6-5 and TRBJ1-2; a weak D match, TRBD1 (5 bases). CDR3 length equals 13 residues. Germline CDR1 is MNHEY and CDR2 is SVGAGI. V gave up 8 bases and J gave up 5 bases, with 15 bases separating them. Written as DNA, the CDR3 is TGTGCCAGCTATAGCAGGGATCCTTATGGCTACACCTTC. Translated: CASYSRDPYGYTF.

The chain has TRBV3-1 (or the pseudogene TRBV3-2) and TRBJ2-5, with TRBD2 matching 9 bases. Germline lookup yields CDR1 LGHDT and CDR2 YNNKEL (reference sequence). This CDR3 comprises 16 residues. The J segment lost 5 bases and the V segment lost 2 bases, leaving 9 bases of the junction unmatched. CDR3 sequence reads: CASSQRVSGGMETQYF. CDR3 sequence (DNA): TGTGCCAGCAGCCAAAGGGTGAGCGGGGGGATGGAGACCCAGTACTTC.

The rearrangement uses TRBV11-2 and TRBJ2-6; D unresolved. This CDR3 is built from 15 residues. In germline, CDR1 is SGHAT, CDR2 FQNNGV. Deletions cut 3 bases from V and 2 bases from J, with 8 bases between. This CDR3 is CASSLATPGANVLTF. As DNA, the CDR3 is TGTGCCAGCAGCTTGGCAACCCCTGGGGCCAACGTCCTGACTTTC.

This chain uses TRBV5-1 with TRBJ1-1; 7 bases line up with TRBD1. Germline CDR1 is SGHRS and CDR2 is YFSETQ. CDR3 length: 16 residues. The V segment lost 4 bases and the J segment 3 bases; nucleotides outside the gene matches: 12. Here the CDR3 DNA reads TGCGCCAGCAGCCCCCGGACAGGTGGGGAACACACTGAAGCTTTCTTT. This codes for CASSPRTGGEHTEAFF.

The chain is built from TRBV28 and TRBJ2-1; 9 bases are a match to TRBD1. J was trimmed by 8 bases and V by 6 bases; bases with no gene match: 14. Germline CDR1 MDHEN, CDR2 SYDVKM. The CDR3 spans 16 residues. This CDR3 reads CASRPTGTGKDDEQFF. CDR3 in DNA: TGTGCCAGCAGGCCAACCGGGACAGGGAAAGACGATGAGCAGTTCTTC.